One and the same sample provided the 31 T cell receptor beta chains below, sequenced in a study of PD-1 blockade in mismatch repair-deficient tumors. Method: immunoSEQ multiplex PCR; TCRdb's copy keeps in-frame clones and lacks some. This table holds about 84,000 clones, more than 65% found once. The input for sequencing was peripheral blood, taken 12 weeks after starting pembrolizumab. The source is an adult with mismatch repair-deficient cancer.

This clone was detected only a few times. The CDR3 spells CASSLTGLATDTQYF. For the CDR3, the DNA is TGTGCCAGCAGCTTAACAGGACTAGCGACAGATACGCAGTATTTT. V and J are TRBV7-3 and TRBJ2-3, with 9 nucleotides matching TRBD2. J was trimmed by 3 bases and V by 0 bases; bases with no gene match: 1. The germline V gene encodes CDR1 SGHTA and CDR2 FQGTGA. The CDR3 runs to 15 residues.

The rearrangement uses TRBV5-1 and TRBJ1-5; TRBD1 agrees at 7 bases. Germline CDR1 reads SGHRS; CDR2 reads YFSETQ. The trim removed 0 bases at V and 2 bases at J, leaving 2 bases unmatched. The CDR3 consists of 15 residues. The CDR3 region has the DNA TGCGCCAGCAGCTTGGAGGGGGCCGGCAATCAGCCCCAGCATTTT. This encodes CASSLEGAGNQPQHF.

The chain couples TRBV29-1 to TRBJ2-7, with 7 nucleotides matching TRBD2. The germline gives CDR1 SQVTM, CDR2 ANQGSEA. Trimming at V came to 2 bases and at J to 4 bases, leaving 11 bases not matched to a gene. The CDR3 consists of 15 residues. The CDR3 nucleotides read TGCAGCGTTGAATGGGAGGGGCAGGGTCCTTACGAGCAGTACTTC. Its protein product is CSVEWEGQGPYEQYF.

This clone was counted a few times. The chain combines TRBV19 with TRBJ1-5; TRBD1 might be the D (6 bases). V was shortened by 6 bases and J by 3 bases, with 15 bases between the two germline ends. Germline loops: CDR1 LNHDA, CDR2 SQIVND (reference sequence). There are 15 residues in the CDR3. The CDR3 DNA reads TGTGCCAGTAGCATCAGGGGTCCGCCCAATCAGCCCCAGCATTTT. It translates to CASSIRGPPNQPQHF. The full variable domain, with the rest looked up from reference TRBV19 and TRBJ1-5, is DGGITQSPKYLFRKEGQNVTLSCEQNLNHDAMYWYRQDPGQGLRLIYYSQIVNDFQKGDIAEGYSVSREKKESFPLTVTSAQKNPTAFYLCASSIRGPPNQPQHFGDGTRLSIL.

This rearrangement joins TRBV27 to TRBJ1-1; no reliable D call. This CDR3 is 16 amino acids long. Germline assignment: CDR1 MNHEY and CDR2 SMNVEV (reference sequence). V shed 0 bases and J shed 0 bases, with 11 bases lying between them. The CDR3, as DNA: TGTGCCAGCAGTTTATCGGTAGTATCCATGAACACTGAAGCTTTCTTT. Translating it yields CASSLSVVSMNTEAFF.

CDR3 in DNA: TGTGCCAGCAGTGGTTCTAGCCACAATGAGCAGTTCTTC. This translates into CASSGSSHNEQFF. The V and J genes are TRBV2 and TRBJ2-1, with D perhaps matching TRBD2 (5 bases). Trimming removed 4 bases from V and 5 bases from J, with 9 bases in between. Germline-derived CDR1 and CDR2 are SNHLY and FYNNEI. CDR3 length: 13 amino acids.

In DNA, the CDR3 is TGTGCCACCCATAGCGGGATAACCTACAATGAGCAGTTCTTC. Translating it yields CATHSGITYNEQFF. J is TRBJ2-1 and V is TRBV7-9; 8 bases match TRBD2. The CDR3 covers 14 residues. Germline V gene data show CDR1 as SEHNR and CDR2 as FQNEAQ (reference sequence). Trimming cost V 10 bases and J 2 bases; bases outside gene matches: 7.

The chain couples TRBV9 to TRBJ1-5; no definite D call. The CDR3 has 14 amino acids. Germline CDR1 SGDLS, CDR2 YYNGEE. The V gene lost 2 bases and the J gene lost 1 base, with 7 bases spanning the gap. The CDR3 region is CASSVGQSNQPQHF. For the CDR3, the DNA is TGTGCCAGCAGCGTTGGGCAAAGCAATCAGCCCCAGCATTTT.

The CDR3: CASSLEQGQFPNQPQHF. The CDR3 region has the DNA TGTGCCAGCAGCTTAGAACAGGGACAGTTCCCCAATCAGCCCCAGCATTTT. V gene TRBV7-6 combines with J gene TRBJ1-5, with 7 bases matching TRBD1. Trimming cost V 1 base and J 3 bases; bases outside gene matches: 9. CDR3 length: 17 residues. Looked up from germline, CDR1 is SGHVS and CDR2 is FNYEAQ.

The chain links TRBV19 to TRBJ1-1; D may be TRBD1 (5 bases). CDR1 and CDR2 (germline): LNHDA, SQIVND (reference sequence). This CDR3 comprises 14 residues. Trimming stripped 7 bases from V and 1 base from J, with 13 bases between. CDR3 bases: TGTGCCAGTACCCCGGGACGGAGGAACACTGAAGCTTTCTTT. It encodes CASTPGRRNTEAFF.

This chain links TRBV4-2 with TRBJ1-2; D unclear. This CDR3 has 12 amino acids. Germline V lookup: CDR1 LGHNA, CDR2 YNFKEQ. V lost 1 base and J lost 4, with 4 bases in between. CDR3 amino acids: CASSQAVYGYTF. The CDR3 DNA reads TGTGCCAGCAGCCAAGCGGTCTATGGCTACACCTTC.

The chain joins TRBV29-1 to TRBJ2-1, with no clear D. The CDR3 extends over 12 amino acids. Trimming took off 0 bases at V and 6 bases at J, with 6 bases between the two ends. In germline, CDR1 is SQVTM, CDR2 ANQGSEA. The CDR3 reads CSVEDLGNEQFF. CDR3 nucleotides: TGCAGCGTTGAAGATCTAGGCAATGAGCAGTTCTTC.

The chain recombines TRBV6-1 with TRBJ1-2, with 7 nucleotides matching TRBD1. CDR1 is MNHNS, CDR2 SASEGT, per germline. This CDR3 has 14 residues. Trimming at V came to 8 bases and at J to 3 bases, leaving 9 bases not matched to a gene. CDR3 loop: CASRRQGGHYGYTF. The CDR3 region has the DNA TGTGCCAGCCGGCGACAGGGCGGTCACTATGGCTACACCTTC.

The V call is TRBV19, the J call TRBJ1-5; 7 bases match TRBD1. This CDR3 has 16 residues. After removal of 6 bases from V and 4 bases from J, the junction contained 12 bases not matched to a gene. Germline CDR1 LNHDA, CDR2 SQIVND (reference sequence). CDR3 sequence: CASSIPRDRKNQPQHF. CDR3 DNA: TGTGCCAGTAGCATTCCCCGGGACAGAAAAAATCAGCCCCAGCATTTT.

This rearrangement joins TRBV9 to TRBJ2-7, with 8 bases fitting TRBD2. The CDR3 sequence is 18 residues long. Germline V CDR1 and CDR2: SGDLS, YYNGEE. The V gene end was trimmed by 3 bases and the J gene end by 2 bases; junction bases not matched to a gene: 16. The CDR3 loop reads CASSAPRSGGSGAYEQYF. The DNA of the CDR3 is TGTGCCAGCAGCGCCCCAAGGTCTGGTGGTAGCGGGGCCTACGAGCAGTACTTC.

The CDR3 spells CAWDRNLNTEAFF. The CDR3 nucleotides read TGTGCCTGGGATCGGAACCTGAACACTGAAGCTTTCTTT. The chain uses TRBV30 and TRBJ1-1; D ambiguous. Germline V lookup: CDR1 GTSNPN, CDR2 SVGIG (reference sequence). This CDR3 comprises 13 residues. Trimming shortened V by 5 bases and J by 0 bases, and 10 bases separated the two germline ends.

The chain uses TRBV19 and TRBJ2-5; D is unresolved. Trimming removed 6 bases from V and 5 bases from J, with 16 bases in between. Germline assignment: CDR1 LNHDA and CDR2 SQIVND (reference sequence). This CDR3 has 14 amino acids. The CDR3 protein is CASSHRSTTETQYF. In DNA form, the CDR3 reads TGTGCCAGTAGCCATAGGTCCACCACGGAGACCCAGTACTTC.

The V call is TRBV6-5, the J call TRBJ2-7, with a tentative D call TRBD2 (5 bases). CDR1 is MNHEY and CDR2 is SVGAGI in the germline V gene. The CDR3 has 14 amino acids. V shed 2 bases and J shed 3 bases, with 11 bases lying between them. Here the CDR3 reads CASSYRGSNYEQYF. The CDR3 nucleotides read TGTGCCAGCAGTTACCGGGGATCCAACTACGAGCAGTACTTC.

This clone was seen ten or more times. The chain links TRBV28 to TRBJ2-7; D remains unclear. The CDR3 covers 12 residues. V lost 3 bases and J lost 2, with 5 bases in between. Germline values: CDR1 MDHEN, CDR2 SYDVKM. In nucleotides, the CDR3 is TGTGCCAGCAGTTTTTCGGCCTACGAGCAGTACTTC. As protein: CASSFSAYEQYF.

This clone has a handful of counts. V and J are TRBV7-9 and TRBJ2-1; TRBD2 aligns across 12 bases. This CDR3 contains 17 residues. The germline V gene has CDR1 SEHNR and CDR2 FQNEAQ (reference sequence). J gave up 4 bases and V 5 bases, and 9 bases lay outside the gene matches. CDR3 residues: CASSPASGRAEYNEQFF. Written as DNA, the CDR3 is TGTGCCAGCAGCCCAGCTAGCGGGAGGGCGGAGTACAATGAGCAGTTCTTC. The full variable domain, with the rest looked up from reference TRBV7-9 and TRBJ2-1, is DTGVSQNPRHKITKRGQNVTFRCDPISEHNRLYWYRQTLGQGPEFLTYFQNEAQLEKSRLLSDRFSAERPKGSFSTLEIQRTEQGDSAMYLCASSPASGRAEYNEQFFGPGTRLTVL.

This chain uses TRBV9 with TRBJ1-5; maybe TRBD1 (5 bases). V was cut by 4 bases and J by 3 bases, with 11 bases left in between. The germline CDR1 and CDR2 sequences are SGDLS and YYNGEE. The CDR3 consists of 14 residues. The CDR3 reads CASSRDSSNQPQHF. DNA for the CDR3: TGTGCCAGCAGCAGAGACAGTTCCAATCAGCCCCAGCATTTT.

This chain links TRBV27 with TRBJ2-2; no clear D. This CDR3 has 14 amino acids. The V end lost 9 bases, the J end lost 3 bases, and 14 bases lay between the germline ends. CDR1 is MNHEY and CDR2 is SMNVEV in the germline V gene (reference sequence). This chain's CDR3 is CASCPQHYTGELFF. The CDR3 coding sequence is TGTGCCAGTTGCCCACAGCATTACACCGGGGAGCTGTTTTTT.

This clone has a single count. V usage is TRBV9 and J usage is TRBJ2-4, with 13 bases identical to TRBD2. This CDR3 has 17 amino acids. J gave up 6 bases and V 4 bases, and 10 bases lay outside the gene matches. Germline V CDR1 and CDR2: SGDLS, YYNGEE. CDR3 DNA sequence: TGTGCCAGCAGCCCCCGTAAAGGACTAGCGGGAGCAAACATTCAGTACTTC. Translation gives CASSPRKGLAGANIQYF.

V and J are TRBV19 and TRBJ1-3, with D maybe TRBD1 (6 bases). Trimming took off 7 bases at V and 1 base at J, with 20 bases between the two ends. This CDR3 is built from 17 residues. CDR1 LNHDA and CDR2 SQIVND come from the germline V gene (reference sequence). CDR3 sequence: CASNPKGGPGSGNTIYF. The CDR3 DNA is TGTGCCAGTAACCCAAAAGGGGGGCCAGGGTCTGGAAACACCATATATTTT.

The V gene is TRBV7-3, the J gene TRBJ2-3; D is ambiguous. The CDR3 sequence is 14 residues long. Germline values: CDR1 SGHTA, CDR2 FQGTGA. The V and J ends lost 3 bases and 3 bases respectively, with 10 bases between them. As DNA, the CDR3 is TGTGCCAGCAGCTTTATGACCTCTACAGATACGCAGTATTTT. Its protein is CASSFMTSTDTQYF.

The V and J genes are TRBV7-6 and TRBJ2-1, with D maybe TRBD1 (7 bases). Germline assignment: CDR1 SGHVS and CDR2 FNYEAQ. The CDR3 has 18 residues. Trimming shortened V by 1 base and J by 1 base, and 17 bases separated the two germline ends. The DNA of the CDR3 is TGTGCCAGCAGCTTAGGTATTTTACAGGGGACTTCCTACAATGAGCAGTTCTTC. This gives the protein CASSLGILQGTSYNEQFF.

The chain uses TRBV9 and TRBJ2-3; no firm D call. The CDR3 contains 14 residues. The germline CDR1 and CDR2 sequences are SGDLS and YYNGEE. With 0 bases removed from V and 8 bases from J, the gap between germline ends came to 13 bases. DNA of the CDR3: TGTGCCAGCAGCGTAGCTGAGTGGGCGGTTACGCAGTATTTT. Translation gives CASSVAEWAVTQYF.

The chain is built from TRBV2 and TRBJ2-5; TRBD1 or TRBD2 may be the D gene (6 bases each). From germline, CDR1 is SNHLY and CDR2 FYNNEI. The CDR3 covers 13 residues. Deletions cut 7 bases from V and 2 bases from J, with 11 bases between. The CDR3 reads CASMRDTQETQYF. CDR3 nucleotide sequence: TGTGCCAGCATGCGGGACACTCAAGAGACCCAGTACTTC.

The rearrangement links TRBV5-4 to TRBJ2-5, with 7 bases lining up with TRBD1. This CDR3 is 15 amino acids long. Germline assignment: CDR1 SGHNT and CDR2 YYREEE (reference sequence). With 2 bases clipped from V and 2 bases from J, the junction kept 6 bases outside the gene matches. CDR3 sequence reads: CASSFPGQFQETQYF. CDR3 bases: TGTGCCAGCAGCTTCCCGGGACAGTTTCAAGAGACCCAGTACTTC.

CDR3 DNA: TGTGCCAGCAGCCCCGGTGGTAGGGGGGGGAATGAAAAACTGTTTTTT. Amino acids: CASSPGGRGGNEKLFF. The chain links TRBV7-6 to TRBJ1-4; a possible D gene is TRBD1 (6 bases). Germline V gives CDR1 SGHVS, CDR2 FNYEAQ. V lost 5 bases to trimming and J lost 5 bases, with 18 bases between them. There are 16 residues in the CDR3.

This chain uses TRBV6-5 with TRBJ2-7; 7 bases are a match to TRBD1. V shed 6 bases and J 5 bases; nucleotides not matched to a gene: 10. The germline gives CDR1 MNHEY, CDR2 SVGAGI. This CDR3 spans 14 amino acids. DNA for the CDR3: TGTGCCAGCAGACCCGGACAGGCCAGGCACGAGCAGTACTTC. Amino acids: CASRPGQARHEQYF.